These 25 T cell receptor beta chains originate from one sample sequenced in a study of shared clonotypes between healthy human individuals. Using immunoSEQ multiplex PCR, the repertoire was profiled, and TCRdb retains in-frame clones only, with some absent. The data contain about 560,000 clones, around 77% of them singletons. Sequenced material: PBMCs. Source of these receptors: a middle-aged woman in good health. Some clones in this sample may be carry-over from other donors' samples.

This clone was counted a single time. This chain joins TRBV7-3 and TRBJ1-1; D is unresolved. The CDR3 sequence is 13 residues long. The V and J ends lost 8 bases and 0 bases respectively, with 10 bases between them. The V gene's germline CDR1 is SGHTA and CDR2 FQGTGA. DNA for the CDR3: TGTGCCAGCTCCGAGGACCTGAACACTGAAGCTTTCTTT. It specifies CASSEDLNTEAFF.

This clone has more than one count but fewer than ten. The same CDR3 arises from other DNA sequences in this sample as well. This chain links TRBV7-2 with TRBJ2-3; D not resolved. Trimming pared 5 bases from V and 1 base from J, leaving 7 bases between. CDR3 length equals 13 residues. CDR1 and CDR2 (germline): SGHTA, FQGNSA. CDR3 region: CASSPGRTDTQYF. CDR3 sequence (DNA): TGTGCCAGCAGCCCTGGCCGCACAGATACGCAGTATTTT.

The rearrangement joins TRBV27 to TRBJ2-1; TRBD1 or TRBD2 may be the D gene (5 bases each). V dropped 5 bases and J dropped 0 bases, with 11 bases sitting between them. This CDR3 spans 15 amino acids. Germline V gene lookup returns CDR1 MNHEY and CDR2 SMNVEV (reference sequence). CDR3 DNA sequence: TGTGCCAGCAGTGAGGGGCGGAGCTCCTACAATGAGCAGTTCTTC. This codes for CASSEGRSSYNEQFF.

A word on this clone: In the same sample, other DNA sequences code for this CDR3. V is TRBV4-1 and J is TRBJ2-3; D is undetermined. CDR1 and CDR2 from the germline V gene are MGHRA and YSYEKL. The CDR3 has 13 residues. Trimming took 3 bases from V and 5 from J, leaving 9 bases between them. The CDR3 DNA sequence: TGCGCCAGCAGCCAGGTACCAGGAGATACGCAGTATTTT. Translated: CASSQVPGDTQYF.

The rearrangement joins TRBV15 to TRBJ1-5; 12 bases line up with TRBD1. Germline V gives CDR1 LNHNV, CDR2 YYDKDF (reference sequence). Trimming took 2 bases from V and 7 from J; bases not matched to a gene: 9. The length of the CDR3 is 17 residues. The CDR3, as DNA: TGTGCCACCAGCAGACCCCAGGGGGACAGGGGGCTCCAGCCCCAGCATTTT. Its translation is CATSRPQGDRGLQPQHF.

To note about this clone: It may be a read error: a sequence one base away is much more abundant. This same CDR3 is encoded by further DNA sequences in the sample. This chain uses TRBV6-5 with TRBJ2-7, with 10 bases identical to TRBD1. The germline gives CDR1 MNHEY, CDR2 SVGAGI. The CDR3 spans 13 residues. V shed 2 bases, J shed 7 bases, and the junction held 2 bases outside the gene matches. The DNA for the CDR3 is TGTGCCAGCAGTTACGGGACAGGGGTTGAGCAGTACTTC. It specifies CASSYGTGVEQYF.

V gene TRBV10-2 combines with J gene TRBJ2-7; 10 bases match TRBD2. Germline CDR1 and CDR2: WSHSY and SAAADI. The CDR3 runs 13 residues. With 9 bases clipped from V and 4 bases from J, the junction kept 6 bases outside the gene matches. CDR3: CASKLSGGYEQYF. CDR3 DNA: TGCGCCAGTAAACTTAGCGGGGGGTACGAGCAGTACTTC.

The V call is TRBV5-1, the J call TRBJ2-2; possibly TRBD1 for D (6 bases). The CDR3 spans 16 residues. Trimming shortened V by 7 bases and J by 0 bases, and 16 bases separated the two germline ends. Per the germline V gene, CDR1 is SGHRS and CDR2 is YFSETQ. CDR3 DNA: TGCGCCAGCGCCCCCCCCGGGACATCGAACACCGGGGAGCTGTTTTTT. Its translation: CASAPPGTSNTGELFF.

The CDR3 coding sequence is TGTGCCAGCAGATTTACTAATCAGCCCCAGCATTTT. Its translation is CASRFTNQPQHF. This rearrangement joins TRBV28 to TRBJ1-5; D uncertain. This CDR3 region has 12 residues. Trimming left V 6 bases short and J 4 bases short, with 7 bases between. The V gene's germline CDR1 is MDHEN and CDR2 SYDVKM. The variable domain in full, completed from reference TRBV28 and TRBJ1-5, reads DVKVTQSSRYLVKRTGEKVFLECVQDMDHENMFWYRQDPGLGLRLIYFSYDVKMKEKGDIPEGYSVSREKKERFSLILESASTNQTSMYLCASRFTNQPQHFGDGTRLSIL.

The rearrangement joins TRBV28 to TRBJ1-1; D gene unclear. The CDR3 is 11 amino acids. CDR1 and CDR2 from the germline V gene are MDHEN and SYDVKM. With 11 bases removed from V and 2 bases from J, the gap between germline ends came to 9 bases. CDR3 DNA: TGTGCCGCGGCGGTTAACACTGAAGCTTTCTTT. Protein: CAAAVNTEAFF.

V usage is TRBV2 and J usage is TRBJ2-7; TRBD2 agrees at 9 bases. From germline, CDR1 is SNHLY and CDR2 FYNNEI. CDR3 length: 15 amino acids. V gave up 4 bases and J gave up 0 bases; unmatched junction bases: 4. The CDR3: CASSAGREGSYEQYF. CDR3 bases: TGTGCCAGCAGTGCGGGGCGGGAGGGCTCCTACGAGCAGTACTTC.

This chain uses TRBV5-1 with TRBJ2-7; TRBD1 agrees at 7 bases. Trimming took 2 bases from V and 3 from J; bases not matched to a gene: 5. Germline V gives CDR1 SGHRS, CDR2 YFSETQ. The CDR3 totals 14 residues. CDR3 sequence reads: CASSFGGQDYEQYF. In nucleotides, the CDR3 is TGCGCCAGCAGCTTTGGAGGACAGGACTACGAGCAGTACTTC.

The V gene is TRBV5-1, the J gene TRBJ1-4; D may be TRBD1 (6 bases). The germline gives CDR1 SGHRS, CDR2 YFSETQ. CDR3 size: 16 residues. Trimming stripped 0 bases from V and 4 bases from J, with 13 bases between. CDR3 loop: CASSLGPGEGNEKLFF. The DNA of the CDR3 is TGCGCCAGCAGCTTGGGCCCAGGGGAGGGTAATGAAAAACTGTTTTTT.

V and J are TRBV5-1 and TRBJ1-2; D remains ambiguous. Trimming cost V 0 bases and J 1 base, with 19 bases left between them. This CDR3 has 18 residues. In germline, CDR1 is SGHRS, CDR2 YFSETQ. DNA for the CDR3: TGCGCCAGCAGCTTGGGGGTCGGAGGAGGTGGACGTAACTATGGCTACACCTTC. It codes for CASSLGVGGGGRNYGYTF.

J is TRBJ1-1 and V is TRBV7-2; possibly TRBD1 for D (5 bases). The germline CDR1 and CDR2 sequences are SGHTA and FQGNSA. CDR3 length: 13 residues. V was pared by 8 bases and J by 0 bases, with 10 bases between. CDR3 in DNA: TGTGCCAGCGGCCGGGACTTGAACACTGAAGCTTTCTTT. Protein product: CASGRDLNTEAFF.

The CDR3 region has the DNA TGCGCCAGCAGCTTGGTGGGACAGGGGCAAGATACGCAGTATTTT. It specifies CASSLVGQGQDTQYF. V is TRBV5-1 and J is TRBJ2-3, with 10 nucleotides matching TRBD1. The ends lost 0 bases at V and 5 bases at J; junction bases unmatched: 3. CDR1 and CDR2 (germline): SGHRS, YFSETQ. The length of the CDR3 is 15 residues. The whole variable domain, remainder taken from reference TRBV5-1 and TRBJ2-3, is KAGVTQTPRYLIKTRGQQVTLSCSPISGHRSVSWYQQTPGQGLQFLFEYFSETQRNKGNFPGRFSGRQFSNSRSEMNVSTLELGDSALYLCASSLVGQGQDTQYFGPGTRLTVL.

In its sample, this clone was seen a few times. This chain uses TRBV28 with TRBJ1-2, with 9 bases lining up with TRBD1. Germline V gene sequence: CDR1 MDHEN, CDR2 SYDVKM. The CDR3 has 15 amino acids. V lost 8 bases to trimming and J lost 2 bases; unmatched junction nucleotides: 9. Here the CDR3 DNA reads TGTGCCAGCGATAGTCCCGGGACAGGGAACTATGGCTACACCTTC. Translation gives CASDSPGTGNYGYTF.

The chain has TRBV10-3 and TRBJ2-7; D perhaps matches TRBD2 (5 bases). The CDR3 has 15 residues. Deletions cut 6 bases from V and 4 bases from J, with 19 bases between. Germline CDR1 ENHRY, CDR2 SYGVKD. The CDR3 sequence: CAISLKSGALYEQYF. The CDR3 coding sequence is TGTGCCATCAGCCTAAAGAGCGGAGCCCTTTACGAGCAGTACTTC.

The chain couples TRBV6-6 to TRBJ2-7, with 7 bases fitting TRBD2. The J segment lost 4 bases and the V segment lost 7 bases, leaving 7 bases of the junction unmatched. Germline V CDR1 and CDR2: MNHNY, SVGAGI (reference sequence). The CDR3 is 13 residues long. This CDR3 is CASTPTGGYEQYF. CDR3 bases: TGTGCCAGCACCCCCACGGGGGGATACGAGCAGTACTTC.

The V and J genes are TRBV6-4 and TRBJ2-3, with 13 bases aligning to TRBD2. Trimming at V came to 5 bases and at J to 4 bases, leaving 3 bases not matched to a gene. The germline gives CDR1 MRHNA, CDR2 SNTAGT. This CDR3 has 15 residues. DNA of the CDR3: TGTGCCAGCAGTCCACTAGCGGGAGGGTCAGATACGCAGTATTTT. It specifies CASSPLAGGSDTQYF.

The chain is built from TRBV7-9 and TRBJ2-3; 9 bases line up with TRBD2. With V trimmed by 5 bases and J by 3 bases, 9 bases remained unmatched. The length of the CDR3 is 16 residues. Germline V lookup: CDR1 SEHNR, CDR2 FQNEAQ (reference sequence). The CDR3 region is CASSAGGRAPTDTQYF. In DNA form, the CDR3 reads TGTGCCAGCAGCGCGGGCGGGAGGGCCCCGACAGATACGCAGTATTTT.

This rearrangement joins TRBV28 to TRBJ2-5; TRBD1 matches at 9 bases. V lost 1 base and J lost 5; bases outside the gene matches: 2. Looked up from germline, CDR1 is MDHEN and CDR2 is SYDVKM. The CDR3 loop spans 14 amino acids. The CDR3 coding sequence is TGTGCCAGCAGTTTATCGACAGGGGGGGAGACCCAGTACTTC. Protein sequence: CASSLSTGGETQYF.

V gene TRBV5-5 combines with J gene TRBJ1-1; 12 nucleotides line up with TRBD1. The J segment lost 5 bases and the V segment lost 6 bases, leaving 5 bases of the junction unmatched. This CDR3 has 14 amino acids. The V gene's germline CDR1 is SGHKS and CDR2 YYEKEE (reference sequence). CDR3 residues: CASMGQGAGTEAFF. In DNA form, the CDR3 reads TGTGCCAGCATGGGACAGGGGGCCGGAACTGAAGCTTTCTTT.

As regards this clone: This sequence is one base from a far larger clone and is likely a read error. The chain links TRBV19 to TRBJ1-5; D is possibly TRBD1 (5 bases). The ends were cut back, 11 bases at V and 3 bases at J, with 14 bases in the middle. Germline V gene data show CDR1 as LNHDA and CDR2 as SQIVND (reference sequence). The CDR3 covers 13 residues. The CDR3 here is CAGTVGTNQPQHF. CDR3 coding DNA: TGTGCCGGTACCGTGGGGACCAATCAGCCCCAGCATTTT. The variable domain in full, with the rest retrieved from reference TRBV19 and TRBJ1-5, is DGGITQSPKYLFRKEGQNVTLSCEQNLNHDAMYWYRQDPGQGLRLIYYSQIVNDFQKGDIAEGYSVSREKKESFPLTVTSAQKNPTAFYLCAGTVGTNQPQHFGDGTRLSIL.

This clone has just a few counts. The chain couples TRBV29-1 to TRBJ2-7; D gene ambiguous. CDR3 length: 13 amino acids. Germline V gives CDR1 SQVTM, CDR2 ANQGSEA. Trimming cost V 0 bases and J 6 bases, with 12 bases left between them. The CDR3 reads CSVEEWRGREQYF. The DNA of the CDR3 is TGCAGCGTTGAAGAGTGGCGTGGGCGCGAGCAGTACTTC.